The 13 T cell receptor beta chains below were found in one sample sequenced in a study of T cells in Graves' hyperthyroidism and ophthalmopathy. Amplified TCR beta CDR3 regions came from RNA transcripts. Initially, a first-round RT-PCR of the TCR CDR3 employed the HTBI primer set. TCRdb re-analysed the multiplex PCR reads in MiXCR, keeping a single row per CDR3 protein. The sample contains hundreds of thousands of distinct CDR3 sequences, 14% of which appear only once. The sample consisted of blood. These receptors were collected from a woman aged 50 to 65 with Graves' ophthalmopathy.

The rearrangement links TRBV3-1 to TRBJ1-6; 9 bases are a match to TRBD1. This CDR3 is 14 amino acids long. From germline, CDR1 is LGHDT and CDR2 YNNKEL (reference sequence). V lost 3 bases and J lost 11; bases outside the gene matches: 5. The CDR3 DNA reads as TGTGCCAGCAGCCACCGGACAGGGGTAACACCCCTCCACTTT. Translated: CASSHRTGVTPLHF.

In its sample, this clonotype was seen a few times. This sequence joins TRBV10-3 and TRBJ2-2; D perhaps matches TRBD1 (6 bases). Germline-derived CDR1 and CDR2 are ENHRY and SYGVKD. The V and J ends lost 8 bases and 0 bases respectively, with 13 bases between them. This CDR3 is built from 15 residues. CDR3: CAILLQGANTGELFF. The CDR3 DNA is TGTGCCATCCTCCTACAGGGTGCGAACACCGGGGAGCTGTTTTTT.

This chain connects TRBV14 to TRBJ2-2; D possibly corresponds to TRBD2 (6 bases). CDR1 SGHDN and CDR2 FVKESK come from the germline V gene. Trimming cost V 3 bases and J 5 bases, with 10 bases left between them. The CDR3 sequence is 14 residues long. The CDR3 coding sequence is TGTGCCAGCAGCCAGGGACTGAAGACCGGGGAGCTGTTTTTT. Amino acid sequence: CASSQGLKTGELFF.

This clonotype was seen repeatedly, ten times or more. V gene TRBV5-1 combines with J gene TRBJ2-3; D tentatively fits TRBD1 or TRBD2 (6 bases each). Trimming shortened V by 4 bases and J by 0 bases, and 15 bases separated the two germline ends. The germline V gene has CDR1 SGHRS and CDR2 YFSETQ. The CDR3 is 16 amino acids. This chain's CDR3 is CASSREGGPSTDTQYF. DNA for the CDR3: TGCGCCAGCAGCAGAGAGGGGGGTCCAAGCACAGATACGCAGTATTTT.

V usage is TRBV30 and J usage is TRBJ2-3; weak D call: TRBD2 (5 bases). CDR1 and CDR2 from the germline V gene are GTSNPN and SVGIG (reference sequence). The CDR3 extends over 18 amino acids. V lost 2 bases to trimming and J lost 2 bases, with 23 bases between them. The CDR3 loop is CAWSRHPPGSEDTDTQYF. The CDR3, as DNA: TGTGCCTGGAGTCGTCACCCCCCCGGTAGCGAGGACACAGATACGCAGTATTTT.

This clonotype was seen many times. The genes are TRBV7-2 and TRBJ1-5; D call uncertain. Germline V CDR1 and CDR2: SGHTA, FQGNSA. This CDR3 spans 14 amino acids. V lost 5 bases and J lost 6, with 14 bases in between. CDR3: CASSNRGPTQPQHF. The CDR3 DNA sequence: TGTGCCAGCAGCAACAGAGGACCTACTCAGCCCCAGCATTTT. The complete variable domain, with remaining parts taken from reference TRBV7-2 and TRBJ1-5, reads GAGVSQSPSNKVTEKGKDVELRCDPISGHTALYWYRQSLGQGLEFLIYFQGNSAPDKSGLPSDRFSAERTGGSVSTLTIQRTQQEDSAVYLCASSNRGPTQPQHFGDGTRLSIL.

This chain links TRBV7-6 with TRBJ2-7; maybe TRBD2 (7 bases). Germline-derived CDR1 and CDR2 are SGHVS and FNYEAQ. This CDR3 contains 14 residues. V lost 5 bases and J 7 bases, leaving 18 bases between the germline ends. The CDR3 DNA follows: TGTGCCAGCAGCCCGCTAGCGGACCAGGGGGAGCAGTACTTC. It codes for CASSPLADQGEQYF.

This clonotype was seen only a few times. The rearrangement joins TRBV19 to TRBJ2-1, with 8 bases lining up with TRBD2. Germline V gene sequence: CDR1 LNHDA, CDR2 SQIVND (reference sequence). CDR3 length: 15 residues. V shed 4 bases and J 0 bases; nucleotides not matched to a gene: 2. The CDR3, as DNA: TGTGCCAGTAGTACTAGCGGGTTCTCCTACAATGAGCAGTTCTTC. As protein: CASSTSGFSYNEQFF.

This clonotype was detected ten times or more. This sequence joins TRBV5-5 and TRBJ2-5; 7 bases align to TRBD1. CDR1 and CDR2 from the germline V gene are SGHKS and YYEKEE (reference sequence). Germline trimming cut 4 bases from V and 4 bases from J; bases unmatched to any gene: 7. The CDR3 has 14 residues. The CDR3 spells CASSDGQVVETQYF. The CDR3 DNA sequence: TGTGCCAGCAGCGACGGACAGGTAGTAGAGACCCAGTACTTC.

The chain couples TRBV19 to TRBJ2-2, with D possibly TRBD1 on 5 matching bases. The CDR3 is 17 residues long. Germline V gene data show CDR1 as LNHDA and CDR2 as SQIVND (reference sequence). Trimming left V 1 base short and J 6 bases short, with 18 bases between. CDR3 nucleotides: TGTGCCAGTAGTATAGTCGTGTCAGGGAAATTGTCCGGGGAGCTGTTTTTT. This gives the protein CASSIVVSGKLSGELFF.

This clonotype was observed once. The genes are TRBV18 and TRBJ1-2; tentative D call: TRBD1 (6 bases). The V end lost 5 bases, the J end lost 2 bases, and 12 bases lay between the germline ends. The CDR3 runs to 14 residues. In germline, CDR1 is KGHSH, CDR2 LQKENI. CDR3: CASSAPGHNYGYTF. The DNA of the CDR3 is TGTGCCAGCTCAGCGCCGGGACACAACTATGGCTACACCTTC.

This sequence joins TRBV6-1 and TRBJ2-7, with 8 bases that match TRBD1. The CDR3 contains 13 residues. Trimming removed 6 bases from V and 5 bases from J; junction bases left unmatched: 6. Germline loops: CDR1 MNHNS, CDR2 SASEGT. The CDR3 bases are TGTGCCAGCAGGGAGACAGGGGACCACGAGCAGTACTTC. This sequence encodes CASRETGDHEQYF.

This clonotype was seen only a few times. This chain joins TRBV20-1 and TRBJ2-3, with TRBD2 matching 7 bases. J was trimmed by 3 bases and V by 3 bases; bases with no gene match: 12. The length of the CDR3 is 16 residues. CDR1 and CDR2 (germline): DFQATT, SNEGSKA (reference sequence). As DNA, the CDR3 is TGCAGTGCTAGTGGGGCTAGCGGAACCCTTACAGATACGCAGTATTTT. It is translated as CSASGASGTLTDTQYF.